The text below deals with one T cell receptor beta chain. Its antigen is currently unknown. The data were produced by immunoSEQ multiplex PCR, yet TCRdb's version contains in-frame clones alone and is incomplete. This sample has about 84,000 clones, with roughly 93% found just once. The CDR3 length is 16 residues. Per the germline V gene, CDR1 is SGHNT and CDR2 is YYREEE (reference sequence). The J segment lost 1 base and the V segment lost 4 bases, leaving 3 bases of the junction unmatched. This sample stems from a study of cytomegalovirus exposure and HLA in healthy donors. Findings of the study overall: Reportedly, diagnosis of cytomegalovirus status by the classifier showed high specificity and sensitivity. Confirmation was obtained in vitro that a few CMV-associated chains are specific for CMV antigens.

This TCR was recovered from a man aged 25-40 years in good health and CMV-seronegative. The chain uses TRBV5-4 and TRBJ2-2, with TRBD2 matching over 11 bases. The specimen was PBMCs. The CDR3 protein is CASSTGLAGNTGELFF. DNA for the CDR3: TGTGCCAGCAGCACCGGACTAGCGGGGAACACCGGGGAGCTGTTTTTT.